This T cell receptor beta chain was recorded in a study of T cell changes during pregnancy in multiple sclerosis (dated by TCRdb to between 2018 and 2020). In the study overall: Changes in the T cell repertoire over the course of pregnancy were examined in this study in women with multiple sclerosis.

A word on this clone: Its cognate antigen has yet to be identified. One base away there is no much larger clone; base qualities are not given.

Its CDR3 holds 16 amino acids, cysteine through phenylalanine. The kept DNA is CDR3 alone, 48 bases in frame from the first base. The germline V gene supplies CDR1 SGHRS and CDR2 YFSETQ. V is pruned by 3 bases and J by 7 bases, leaving 11 bases of the junction without a gene match. Library preparation used the immunoSEQ multiplex PCR assay. The clones in this table, taken by TCRdb from immuneACCESS, are in-frame only. Not every clone is retained; where verified, under half of the shortfall comes from an unresolved V gene, and the cause of the rest is unknown. The sample table lists around 65,000 clones, roughly 90% of them with a count of one. 1.5% to 2% of the sample is taken by the ten largest.

The rearrangement joined TRBV5-1 to TRBJ2-1, with 9 middle bases fitting TRBD1. The sample consisted of peripheral blood, taken in the first trimester of pregnancy. The origin of this receptor is a female donor with multiple sclerosis, enrolled in a pregnancy study. In nucleotides, the sequence is TGCGCCAGCAGCTGGACCCCGGGACAGGGATCTAATGAGCAGTTCTTC. This is translated as CASSWTPGQGSNEQFF. The variable domain in full, with residues beyond the CDR3 obtained from the reference TRBV5-1 and TRBJ2-1 genes, is KAGVTQTPRYLIKTRGQQVTLSCSPISGHRSVSWYQQTPGQGLQFLFEYFSETQRNKGNFPGRFSGRQFSNSRSEMNVSTLELGDSALYLCASSWTPGQGSNEQFFGPGTRLTVL.